This T cell receptor beta chain was documented in a study of T cell responses to AZD1222 COVID-19 vaccine. The protocol was immunoSEQ multiplex PCR, while the TCRdb copy is restricted to in-frame clones and leaves out a portion. The sample records 140,000 or so clones, about 86% being singletons. As for this clone: Its antigen is unknown.

General study results and limits: Spike-specific TCR breadth and depth rose after two AZD1222 doses. Repertoire sampling happened only post peak T cell response. Donor demographics were predominantly white British with a female majority; clonal diversity may be underestimated. At baseline, seropositivity was found in only a handful of AZD1222 recipients.

The sequence derives from an adult who received the AZD1222 COVID-19 vaccine. Here the sequenced sample was peripheral blood, taken 28 days after the second AZD1222 dose.

The CDR3 region has the DNA TGTGCCAGCACGCGGGGGCTGTACGAGCAGTACTTC. Protein: CASTRGLYEQYF. The gene calls are TRBV12-3 or TRBV12-4 and TRBJ2-7; maybe TRBD2 (7 bases). CDR3 length equals 12 residues. V lost 7 bases and J lost 4, with 11 bases in between.